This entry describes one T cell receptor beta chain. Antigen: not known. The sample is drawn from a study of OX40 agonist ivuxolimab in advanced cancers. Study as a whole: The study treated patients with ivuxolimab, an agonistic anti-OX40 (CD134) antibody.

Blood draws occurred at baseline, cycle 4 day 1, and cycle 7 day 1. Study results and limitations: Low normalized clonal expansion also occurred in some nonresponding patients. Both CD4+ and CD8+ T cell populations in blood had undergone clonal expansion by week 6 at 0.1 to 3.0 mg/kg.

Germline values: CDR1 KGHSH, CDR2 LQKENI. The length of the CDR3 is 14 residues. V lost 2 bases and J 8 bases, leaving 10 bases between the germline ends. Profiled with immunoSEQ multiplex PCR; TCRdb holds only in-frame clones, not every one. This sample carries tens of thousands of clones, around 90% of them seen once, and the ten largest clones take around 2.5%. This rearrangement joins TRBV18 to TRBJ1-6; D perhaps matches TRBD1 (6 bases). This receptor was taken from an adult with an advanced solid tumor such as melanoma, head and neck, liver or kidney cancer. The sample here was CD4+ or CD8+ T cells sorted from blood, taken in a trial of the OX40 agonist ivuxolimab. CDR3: CASSPSGGDSPLHF. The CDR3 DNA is TGTGCCAGCTCACCATCCGGGGGCGATTCACCCCTCCACTTT.